This TCR beta chain was sequenced for a study of cytomegalovirus exposure and HLA in healthy donors. In the study overall: About 77 million unique TCRs from HLA-typed donors made up an early data release.

Notes on this clone: What it recognizes is unknown.

Findings and limits, study-wide: In a later analysis, V- and J-gene trimming of beta chains associated with a DCLRE1C missense variant, replicated independently.

PCR used 60 Vbeta primers and 13 Jbeta primers. Assay: immunoSEQ multiplex PCR; the TCRdb copy retains only in-frame clones and omits some. The sample yields approximately 98,000 clones, 75% to 85% seen once. The specimen was PBMCs. This sequence originates from a man younger than 30 in good health and CMV-seropositive.

CDR3 nucleotide sequence: TGTGCCAGTAGTCGGACAGGGAATCCAGACGAGCAGTACTTC. It specifies CASSRTGNPDEQYF. V usage is TRBV19 and J usage is TRBJ2-7; TRBD1 agrees at 8 bases. Trimming took 5 bases from V and 5 from J; bases not matched to a gene: 8. CDR1 and CDR2 from the germline V gene are LNHDA and SQIVND (reference sequence). The CDR3 is 14 residues long.